A single sample gave rise to the 9 T cell receptor beta chains below, sequenced in a study of blood T cell repertoires in COVID-19. The repertoire was sequenced with immunoSEQ multiplex PCR; TCRdb's copy has only in-frame clones and lacks some. The sample has 440,000 or so clones, approximately 90% seen once; the top ten hold around 1.5%. Sequencing was carried out using peripheral blood. The receptor set was obtained from a woman in her forties with COVID-19, enrolled during active disease.

The CDR3 DNA is TGTGCCAGCAGTTTAGGGGCCGGGGGGTCGCTCTATGGCTACACCTTC. Protein product: CASSLGAGGSLYGYTF. This rearrangement joins TRBV27 to TRBJ1-2; possible D gene TRBD1, 5 bases. Looked up from germline, CDR1 is MNHEY and CDR2 is SMNVEV (reference sequence). Deletions cut 2 bases from V and 4 bases from J, with 17 bases between. The CDR3 runs 16 residues.

The chain has TRBV6-5 and TRBJ2-7; TRBD1 might be the D (5 bases). The ends were cut back, 7 bases at V and 4 bases at J, with 17 bases in the middle. Germline CDR1 is MNHEY and CDR2 is SVGAGI. There are 14 residues in the CDR3. The CDR3 loop is CASTIGHGNYEQYF. The CDR3 coding sequence is TGTGCCAGCACTATAGGACACGGAAATTACGAGCAGTACTTC.

The V gene is TRBV11-3, the J gene TRBJ2-7; possibly TRBD2 for D (5 bases). The CDR3 is 13 residues long. The V end was cut by 2 bases, the J end by 6 bases, with 11 bases between. The germline CDR1 and CDR2 sequences are SGHNT and YENEEA. This chain's CDR3 is CASSLQGSGEQYF. Here the CDR3 DNA reads TGTGCCAGCAGCTTACAAGGAAGCGGCGAGCAGTACTTC.

The CDR3 coding sequence is TGCGCCAGCAGCTTTAGCGCAGGTAGGGCCCTGGAGGCTTTCTTT. It codes for CASSFSAGRALEAFF. The chain recombines TRBV5-1 with TRBJ1-1; no definite D call. V lost 2 bases, J lost 11 bases, and 22 bases lay in between. The CDR3 runs 15 residues. Germline CDR1 is SGHRS and CDR2 is YFSETQ.

The chain is built from TRBV3-1 (or the pseudogene TRBV3-2) and TRBJ1-1; D is ambiguous. The CDR3 loop spans 15 amino acids. V was cut by 4 bases and J by 2 bases, with 14 bases left in between. CDR1 is LGHDT, CDR2 YNNKEL, per germline (reference sequence). CDR3: CASSPLVGSNTEAFF. Written as DNA, the CDR3 is TGTGCCAGCAGCCCCTTGGTAGGGAGTAACACTGAAGCTTTCTTT.

On this clone: This same CDR3 is encoded by further DNA sequences in the sample. The rearrangement joins TRBV28 to TRBJ1-1; a possible D gene is TRBD1 (6 bases). There are 13 residues in the CDR3. Germline CDR1 is MDHEN and CDR2 is SYDVKM. V was pared by 6 bases and J by 1 base, with 9 bases between. The CDR3: CASSLQGNTEAFF. The CDR3 region has the DNA TGTGCCAGCAGCCTACAGGGGAACACTGAAGCTTTCTTT.

The rearrangement links TRBV6-6 to TRBJ1-2; D ambiguous. There are 12 residues in the CDR3. Trimming cost V 5 bases and J 8 bases, with 12 bases left between them. Germline V CDR1 and CDR2: MNHNY, SVGAGI (reference sequence). The CDR3, as DNA: TGTGCCAGCAGTACAGAGCAAACGGGCTACACCTTC. Its protein is CASSTEQTGYTF.

The V gene is TRBV28, the J gene TRBJ1-2; D is possibly TRBD1 (5 bases). The CDR3 spans 14 residues. Trimming removed 5 bases at V and 8 bases at J, with 18 bases between. The germline CDR1 and CDR2 sequences are MDHEN and SYDVKM. CDR3 residues: CASSSSVGGYGYTF. The CDR3 DNA is TGTGCCAGCAGTAGCTCCGTGGGGGGGTACGGCTACACCTTC.

The chain uses TRBV18 and TRBJ1-1, with TRBD1 identical over 11 bases. The CDR3 contains 18 residues. Germline V gene lookup returns CDR1 KGHSH and CDR2 LQKENI. Losses at the gene ends were 3 bases for V and 0 bases for J; bases not matched to a gene: 9. CDR3 bases: TGTGCCAGCTCACCCGTCCGGACAGGGGGCCGCTTGAACACTGAAGCTTTCTTT. It encodes CASSPVRTGGRLNTEAFF.